This T cell receptor beta chain was captured in a study of blood T cell repertoires in COVID-19. The V gene's germline CDR1 is SQVTM and CDR2 ANQGSEA. Trimming took off 6 bases at V and 6 bases at J, with 11 bases between the two ends. CDR3 size: 11 residues. Some clones are missing from TCRdb's copy, which holds only in-frame ones; the method was immunoSEQ multiplex PCR. The sample lists roughly 410,000 clones, around 87% occurring once. This TCR was recovered from a woman aged 55-70 years with COVID-19, enrolled during active disease. Sequenced material: peripheral blood. The V call is TRBV29-1, the J call TRBJ1-2; tentatively, D is TRBD1 (6 bases). The CDR3 spells CSVKQGNGYTF. CDR3 DNA: TGCAGCGTGAAACAGGGCAATGGCTACACCTTC.